The clone carrying this T cell receptor (beta chain) was detected only a few times. Its antigen is unidentified. This record belongs to a study of beta chain features in type 1 diabetes. Study findings and constraints: In every one of the four CD4+ subsets, TCRB CDR3s were moderately but significantly shorter in Type 1 diabetes patients. Compared to healthy donors, patients appeared to have naive, central memory and Treg TCRB repertoires that were more alike.

V shed 3 bases and J 6 bases; nucleotides not matched to a gene: 7. The germline CDR1 and CDR2 sequences are SGHNT and YYREEE (reference sequence). CDR3 length equals 15 residues. All of the isolated RNA was reverse transcribed, so expressed TCRB transcripts were sequenced. The method was immunoSEQ multiplex PCR; TCRdb's version includes in-frame clones alone and lacks a portion of them. The data contain approximately 170,000 clones, 7% to 9% of them seen just once; the ten biggest clones take up under 0.55%. Purities in excess of 98% were seen in all sorted populations. This receptor was taken from a man between 18 and 29 years old with type 1 diabetes. The rearrangement links TRBV5-4 to TRBJ2-7; 12 nucleotides align to TRBD1. Sequencing input: central memory CD4+ T cells from blood. The DNA for the CDR3 is TGTGCCAGCAGCTACCCCGGGACAGGGGGCAGCGAGCAGTACTTC. It encodes CASSYPGTGGSEQYF.